Each of the 25 T cell receptor beta chains below was sequenced from the same sample in a study of HIV-infected patients and healthy controls. TCRdb redid the calling of the 5' RACE reads with MiXCR, one entry per CDR3 protein. The table lists about 67,000 distinct CDR3 sequences, around 16% of them singletons. Sequenced: CD4+ T cells from blood. The source is a human donor in good health.

Ten or more counts support this clonotype. CDR3 coding DNA: TGCAGTGCTAGGGCTAGCGGGGGCGTAAAGACCCAGTACTTC. This translates into CSARASGGVKTQYF. The rearrangement uses TRBV20-1 and TRBJ2-5; 10 bases are shared with TRBD2. The CDR3 loop spans 14 amino acids. The V and J ends lost 3 bases and 6 bases, in that order; junction bases with no gene match: 7. In germline, CDR1 is DFQATT, CDR2 SNEGSKA (reference sequence).

This clonotype was seen many times. The CDR3 reads CASRDSTYEGYTF. The CDR3 DNA reads TGTGCCAGCAGGGATAGTACTTATGAAGGCTACACCTTC. The rearrangement links TRBV7-9 to TRBJ1-2; D ambiguous. The germline V gene encodes CDR1 SEHNR and CDR2 FQNEAQ (reference sequence). This CDR3 is 13 amino acids long. Trimming shortened V by 6 bases and J by 8 bases, and 16 bases separated the two germline ends.

The chain is built from TRBV27 and TRBJ2-3, with D possibly matching TRBD1 (6 bases). CDR1 is MNHEY and CDR2 is SMNVEV in the germline V gene (reference sequence). Trimming stripped 2 bases from V and 1 base from J, with 16 bases between. CDR3 size: 17 residues. The CDR3 nucleotides are TGTGCCAGCAGTTTAGGGTCTTGGTACAGGGGCACAGATACGCAGTATTTT. Translating gives CASSLGSWYRGTDTQYF.

This clonotype turned up a few times. The chain couples TRBV6-6 to TRBJ2-1, with a possible D match to TRBD2 (7 bases). The germline V gene has CDR1 MNHNY and CDR2 SVGAGI (reference sequence). This CDR3 is built from 19 residues. Trimming took off 2 bases at V and 5 bases at J, with 25 bases between the two ends. Here the CDR3 reads CASSYVPGAIASGNNEQFF. CDR3 nucleotides: TGTGCCAGCAGTTACGTGCCGGGGGCTATAGCTAGCGGAAACAATGAGCAGTTCTTC.

This clonotype was picked up many times. The genes are TRBV6-2 or TRBV6-3 and TRBJ1-1; D remains unclear. V was pared by 2 bases and J by 0 bases, with 4 bases between. Germline lookup yields CDR1 MNHEY and CDR2 SVGEGT. This CDR3 comprises 13 residues. For the CDR3, the DNA is TGTGCCAGCAGTTACGGCATGAACACTGAAGCTTTCTTT. Translating gives CASSYGMNTEAFF.

This clonotype was recorded a few times. The chain is built from TRBV14 and TRBJ2-1; TRBD2 aligns across 8 bases. The CDR3 is 15 residues long. V lost 4 bases, J lost 3 bases, and 5 bases stayed unmatched. Germline V gene data show CDR1 as SGHDN and CDR2 as FVKESK. The DNA for the CDR3 is TGTGCCAGCAGCCGCGGACTAGCCTTCTACAATGAGCAGTTCTTC. This sequence encodes CASSRGLAFYNEQFF. The full variable domain, its missing parts supplied by reference TRBV14 and TRBJ2-1, is EAGVTQFPSHSVIEKGQTVTLRCDPISGHDNLYWYRRVMGKEIKFLLHFVKESKQDESGMPNNRFLAERTGGTYSTLKVQPAELEDSGVYFCASSRGLAFYNEQFFGPGTRLTVL.

This clonotype occurred many times. The chain employs TRBV29-1 and TRBJ2-5, with 9 bases matching TRBD1. Germline CDR1 reads SQVTM; CDR2 reads ANQGSEA. This CDR3 comprises 13 residues. J lost 4 bases, V lost 5 bases, and 5 bases had no gene match. In nucleotides, the CDR3 is TGCAGCGTTCGGGGACAGGGTCCAGAGACCCAGTACTTC. Amino acids: CSVRGQGPETQYF.

The chain carries TRBV29-1 and TRBJ2-7; possibly TRBD1 for D (5 bases). Trimming stripped 7 bases from V and 1 base from J, with 11 bases between. Germline V lookup: CDR1 SQVTM, CDR2 ANQGSEA. The CDR3 is 12 residues long. The CDR3, as DNA: TGCAGCGCCGGACACATGTCCTACGAGCAGTACTTC. Translation gives CSAGHMSYEQYF.

This clonotype was recorded at least ten times. This chain links TRBV29-1 with TRBJ2-1; D remains ambiguous. Germline values: CDR1 SQVTM, CDR2 ANQGSEA. The CDR3 runs 13 residues. V was trimmed by 3 bases and J by 8 bases, leaving 14 bases between them. The DNA for the CDR3 is TGCAGCGTTGAGTGGTCGTCTTTCTATGAGCAGTTCTTC. This encodes CSVEWSSFYEQFF.

V and J are TRBV11-2 and TRBJ2-3, with 9 bases matching TRBD2. The V and J ends lost 1 base and 0 bases, in that order; junction bases with no gene match: 5. CDR1 and CDR2 from the germline V gene are SGHAT and FQNNGV. This CDR3 has 17 residues. CDR3 in DNA: TGTGCCAGCAGCTTAGTAGCGGGGGCCGAAAGCACAGATACGCAGTATTTT. This codes for CASSLVAGAESTDTQYF.

This clonotype occurred many times. The CDR3 is CATSRGSQGYLSGEQYF. As DNA, the CDR3 is TGTGCCACCAGCAGAGGATCACAGGGGTATCTTTCGGGGGAGCAGTACTTC. The V call is TRBV15, the J call TRBJ2-7; 7 bases fit TRBD1. V was pared by 1 base and J by 7 bases, with 16 bases of the junction left unmatched. The CDR3 covers 17 residues. The germline V gene encodes CDR1 LNHNV and CDR2 YYDKDF (reference sequence).

This clonotype has just a few counts. The gene calls are TRBV5-1 and TRBJ2-3; D is unclear. This CDR3 has 12 amino acids. Germline assignment: CDR1 SGHRS and CDR2 YFSETQ. Trimming removed 3 bases from V and 3 bases from J, with 5 bases in between. The CDR3 protein is CASSSATDTQYF. The CDR3 DNA reads as TGCGCCAGCAGCTCCGCAACAGATACGCAGTATTTT.

The chain uses TRBV18 and TRBJ2-3; 10 positions agree with TRBD2. Germline V CDR1 and CDR2: KGHSH, LQKENI. The CDR3 is 16 amino acids. Trimming at V came to 0 bases and at J to 4 bases, leaving 4 bases not matched to a gene. CDR3 sequence: CASSPPQRGGADTQYF. Written as DNA, the CDR3 is TGTGCCAGCTCACCACCCCAGCGGGGGGGCGCAGATACGCAGTATTTT.

This clonotype was detected many times. The genes are TRBV20-1 and TRBJ1-3; D might be TRBD1 (5 bases). Trimming took 3 bases from V and 0 from J, leaving 12 bases between them. The CDR3 covers 15 residues. Germline V gene lookup returns CDR1 DFQATT and CDR2 SNEGSKA (reference sequence). The CDR3 DNA sequence: TGCAGTGCTAGTTCCAGGGAAAACTCTGGAAACACCATATATTTT. Protein: CSASSRENSGNTIYF.

This chain uses TRBV2 with TRBJ2-2; no definite D call. CDR1 and CDR2 from the germline V gene are SNHLY and FYNNEI. V lost 7 bases to trimming and J lost 3 bases, with 9 bases between them. This CDR3 has 13 residues. The CDR3 coding sequence is TGTGCCAGCAATAAGTGGGACACCGGGGAGCTGTTTTTT. This codes for CASNKWDTGELFF.

This clonotype showed up just a few times. V gene TRBV7-2 combines with J gene TRBJ1-1; D is unclear. Germline assignment: CDR1 SGHTA and CDR2 FQGNSA. The CDR3 contains 12 residues. Between the trimmed V and J ends, which lost 5 bases and 8 bases, there was a span of 12 bases. CDR3 protein: CASSQTALEAFF. The DNA for the CDR3 is TGTGCCAGCAGCCAAACAGCGTTGGAAGCTTTCTTT.

This rearrangement joins TRBV6-6 to TRBJ1-1; no clear D. The germline gives CDR1 MNHNY, CDR2 SVGAGI (reference sequence). The CDR3 totals 12 residues. V lost 5 bases and J lost 2, with 6 bases in between. The DNA of the CDR3 is TGTGCCAGCAGTGATCTCAACACTGAAGCTTTCTTT. Translated: CASSDLNTEAFF.

Ten or more counts support this clonotype. The chain carries TRBV10-3 and TRBJ2-7, with TRBD1 matching over 10 bases. This CDR3 contains 15 residues. Germline-derived CDR1 and CDR2 are ENHRY and SYGVKD. J gave up 2 bases and V 3 bases, and 4 bases lay outside the gene matches. The DNA for the CDR3 is TGTGCCATCAGTGAATCCGGGACAGGGGCCTACGAGCAGTACTTC. Encoded protein: CAISESGTGAYEQYF.

This clonotype has at least ten counts. This chain links TRBV24-1 with TRBJ2-3; D remains ambiguous. The CDR3 has 12 residues. V lost 3 bases to trimming and J lost 5 bases, with 5 bases between them. Germline V gene sequence: CDR1 KGHDR, CDR2 SFDVKD. CDR3 bases: TGTGCCACCAGTGATCGTAGAGATACGCAGTATTTT. It specifies CATSDRRDTQYF.

This clonotype appeared many times. V gene TRBV7-2 combines with J gene TRBJ2-5; the match to TRBD1 covers 10 bases. Trimming at V came to 4 bases and at J to 2 bases, leaving 4 bases not matched to a gene. The length of the CDR3 is 15 residues. Germline V gives CDR1 SGHTA, CDR2 FQGNSA. The DNA for the CDR3 is TGTGCCAGCAGCTGGAGACAGGGGGCTCAAGAGACCCAGTACTTC. This encodes CASSWRQGAQETQYF.

This clonotype was picked up many times. J is TRBJ2-3 and V is TRBV6-2 or TRBV6-3; D might be TRBD1 or TRBD2, each matching 5 bases. Germline V gene data show CDR1 as MNHEY and CDR2 as SVGEGT. V was shortened by 7 bases and J by 4 bases, with 9 bases between the two germline ends. The CDR3 extends over 12 amino acids. CDR3 coding DNA: TGTGCCAGCACCCAGGGAGCAGATACGCAGTATTTT. Protein product: CASTQGADTQYF.

This clonotype was detected many times. The chain has TRBV28 and TRBJ2-7; D gene unclear. Germline V gene data show CDR1 as MDHEN and CDR2 as SYDVKM. The CDR3 runs 12 residues. V was trimmed by 5 bases and J by 8 bases, leaving 13 bases between them. DNA for the CDR3: TGTGCCAGCAGTCTGTCCGGGTGGCAGCAGTACTTC. Translating it yields CASSLSGWQQYF.

The gene calls are TRBV7-6 and TRBJ2-7; possibly TRBD2 for D (5 bases). CDR3 length equals 12 residues. Germline V gene lookup returns CDR1 SGHVS and CDR2 FNYEAQ. Trimming took 5 bases from V and 2 from J, leaving 7 bases between them. The CDR3 reads CASSAGTYEQYF. DNA of the CDR3: TGTGCCAGCAGCGCCGGGACCTACGAGCAGTACTTC.

This clonotype has a handful of counts. The chain joins TRBV4-2 to TRBJ2-4; 12 bases agree with TRBD2. CDR3 length: 16 amino acids. The V and J ends lost 4 bases and 6 bases, in that order; junction bases with no gene match: 7. Germline loops: CDR1 LGHNA, CDR2 YNFKEQ. CDR3 sequence reads: CASSRRLAGEANIQYF. CDR3 nucleotides: TGTGCCAGCAGCCGAAGACTAGCGGGGGAGGCAAACATTCAGTACTTC.

The V gene is TRBV6-2 or TRBV6-3, the J gene TRBJ1-2, with D unclear. The CDR3 runs 13 residues. Trimming shortened V by 4 bases and J by 6 bases, and 12 bases separated the two germline ends. The germline CDR1 and CDR2 sequences are MNHEY and SVGEGT. The DNA for the CDR3 is TGTGCCAGCAGTTTCCGGGCTCGGGATGGCTACACCTTC. It is translated as CASSFRARDGYTF.